This is a list of T cell receptor beta chains from one sample in a study of vaccination and CD4 T cells after COVID-19. These receptors are not linked to any known antigen. Each CDR3 protein is one row after TCRdb ran MiXCR on the PCR reads. The sample lists approximately 3,200 distinct CDR3 sequences; 24% were seen once. This specimen consisted of CD4+ T cells from blood, cultured in vitro, obtained after SARS-CoV-2 vaccination. These receptor sequences come from a human donor who had recovered from COVID-19. CDR3s include the opening cysteine and the closing phenylalanine or tryptophan. D genes are given only for firm matches. Some rows mark clone size as missing; the rest say once, few, many or name a class of expanded clone.

>few|TRBJ1-6|TRBD1|TRBV20-1
CSAIDRGRNSPLHF
TGCAGTGCGATCGACAGGGGAAGGAATTCACCCCTCCACTTT
>few|TRBJ1-6|-|TRBV5-4
CASSLPTGYLHF
TGTGCCAGCAGCCTGCCGACAGGATACCTCCACTTT
>medium-sized|TRBJ2-7|TRBD1|TRBV7-2
CASSSSTGSYEQYF
TGTGCCAGCAGCTCCTCGACAGGGAGCTACGAGCAGTACTTC
>once|TRBJ2-7|-|TRBV20-1
CSARRAGLTSYEQYF
TGCAGTGCCAGACGGGCGGGTCTTACCTCCTACGAGCAGTACTTC
>-|TRBJ1-2|TRBD1|TRBV19
CASSTSRDRPYYGYTF
TGTGCCAGTAGTACTTCGAGGGACAGACCTTACTATGGCTACACCTTC
>few|TRBJ1-1|-|TRBV7-2
CASSLAAYTEAFF
TGTGCCAGCAGCTTAGCGGCGTACACTGAAGCTTTCTTT
>few|TRBJ2-1|-|TRBV20-1
CSATGLLNEQFF
TGCAGTGCAACGGGACTCCTCAATGAGCAGTTCTTC
>-|TRBJ2-6|-|TRBV28
CASSSLGGGGGANVLTF
TGTGCCAGCAGCAGTTTAGGAGGGGGAGGTGGGGCCAACGTCCTGACTTTC
>-|TRBJ2-3|-|TRBV6-1
CASSAGTRPDTQYF
TGTGCCAGCAGTGCGGGGACACGTCCAGATACGCAGTATTTT
>medium-sized|TRBJ2-5|TRBD2|TRBV20-1
CSARDQRGAETQYF
TGCAGTGCTAGGGACCAGCGGGGGGCAGAGACCCAGTACTTC
>-|TRBJ2-6|-|TRBV20-1
CSARDSGTPSRANVLTF
TGCAGTGCTAGAGATTCGGGGACACCTTCTAGAGCCAACGTCCTGACTTTC
>-|TRBJ2-7|TRBD2|TRBV20-1
CSVGSSGALNEQYF
TGCAGTGTTGGGTCCAGCGGGGCACTCAATGAGCAGTACTTC
>-|TRBJ1-6|-|TRBV4-2
CASSQEGLGGSPLHF
TGTGCCAGCAGCCAAGAAGGACTTGGGGGCTCACCCCTCCACTTT
>-|TRBJ2-1|TRBD2|TRBV6-1
CASSATSGGYNEQFF
TGTGCCAGCAGTGCGACTAGCGGGGGTTACAATGAACAGTTCTTC
>-|TRBJ2-7|-|TRBV14
CASSQGHLGSSYEQYF
TGTGCCAGCAGCCAAGGACATTTGGGGAGCTCCTACGAGCAGTACTTC
>medium-sized|TRBJ1-5|-|TRBV7-3
CASSALQGGNQPQHF
TGTGCCAGCAGCGCCCTGCAGGGTGGCAATCAGCCCCAGCATTTT
>-|TRBJ1-1|TRBD1|TRBV20-1
CSVIQGGATEAFF
TGCAGTGTGATCCAGGGGGGGGCCACTGAAGCTTTCTTT
>-|TRBJ2-6|-|TRBV20-1
CSARDPGAVGANVLTF
TGCAGTGCTAGAGATCCAGGGGCGGTGGGGGCCAACGTCCTGACTTTC
>medium-sized|TRBJ2-1|TRBD2|TRBV7-2
CASTPPNSGGGNEQFF
TGTGCCAGCACCCCACCAAATTCGGGGGGAGGAAATGAGCAGTTCTTC
>many|TRBJ2-1|TRBD2|TRBV20-1
CSARDSGGPVNEQFF
TGCAGTGCTAGAGATAGCGGGGGCCCTGTCAATGAGCAGTTCTTC
>-|TRBJ1-2|-|TRBV4-1
CASSQDTTAPYGYTF
TGCGCCAGCAGCCAGGACACGACAGCTCCCTATGGCTACACCTTC
>-|TRBJ1-1|-|TRBV6-1
CATSLGWGTEAFF
TGTGCCACCTCCCTAGGATGGGGGACTGAAGCTTTCTTT
>few|TRBJ1-1|-|TRBV7-9
CASSPKTFPNTEAFF
TGTGCCAGCAGCCCTAAAACTTTTCCTAACACTGAAGCTTTCTTT
>-|TRBJ1-6|TRBD1|TRBV19
CASSIGATGGNSPLHF
TGTGCCAGTAGTATAGGGGCGACAGGGGGGAATTCACCCCTCCACTTT
>-|TRBJ1-1|-|TRBV7-9
CASSSHSGTEAFF
TGTGCCAGCAGCTCACACAGTGGGACTGAAGCTTTCTTT
>few|TRBJ2-1|-|TRBV5-4
CASSLARGNNEQFF
TGTGCCAGCAGCTTGGCCCGGGGGAACAATGAGCAGTTCTTC
>-|TRBJ1-1|TRBD1|TRBV6-1
CASSTGQLTEAFF
TGTGCCAGCAGCACGGGACAGTTAACTGAAGCTTTCTTT
>-|TRBJ2-3|-|TRBV19
CASRRQGGSTDTQYF
TGTGCCAGTCGACGCCAGGGGGGGAGCACAGATACGCAGTATTTT
>-|TRBJ2-1|-|TRBV7-7
CASSRGQYNEQFF
TGTGCCAGCAGTCGCGGACAATACAATGAGCAGTTCTTC
>-|TRBJ1-5|TRBD1|TRBV5-4
CASSLGAGTGIPQPQHF
TGTGCCAGCAGCTTGGGCGCCGGGACAGGGATCCCCCAGCCCCAGCATTTT
>medium-sized|TRBJ2-5|TRBD2|TRBV6-2/TRBV6-3
CASSSSGTTRETQYF
TGTGCCAGCAGCTCCTCCGGGACTACGAGGGAGACCCAGTACTTC
>-|TRBJ1-5|-|TRBV10-3
CAISYSGRGNQPQHF
TGTGCCATCAGTTACTCCGGCAGGGGCAATCAGCCCCAGCATTTT
>-|TRBJ1-1|-|TRBV28
CASRSLPGFTEAFF
TGTGCCAGCAGGTCCTTACCGGGGTTCACTGAAGCTTTCTTT
>medium-sized|TRBJ1-2|-|TRBV15
CATSRDVGGEAYGYTF
TGTGCCACCAGCAGAGATGTTGGAGGCGAGGCATATGGCTACACCTTC
>few|TRBJ2-3|-|TRBV24-1
CATSDLGYTQYF
TGTGCCACCAGTGATTTGGGGTATACGCAGTATTTT
>few|TRBJ2-3|-|TRBV24-1
CATSEGRSYTDTQYF
TGTGCCACCAGTGAGGGGAGATCTTACACAGATACGCAGTATTTT
>-|TRBJ1-1|-|TRBV4-1
CASSQGQGTPNTEAFF
TGCGCCAGCAGCCAAGGGCAGGGGACACCGAACACTGAAGCTTTCTTT
>many|TRBJ2-1|-|TRBV20-1
CSAPPYDEQFF
TGCAGTGCCCCCCCATACGATGAGCAGTTCTTC
>few|TRBJ1-5|TRBD1|TRBV6-2/TRBV6-3
CASTIHGDRVYQPQHF
TGTGCCAGCACCATCCATGGGGACAGGGTGTATCAGCCCCAGCATTTT
>-|TRBJ1-2|-|TRBV20-1
CSAREKWRQLDALGYTF
TGCAGTGCTAGAGAAAAGTGGCGACAGCTCGATGCCTTGGGCTACACCTTC
>many|TRBJ2-7|-|TRBV20-1
CSARGLAIVYEQYF
TGCAGTGCTAGAGGGTTAGCTATCGTGTACGAGCAGTACTTC
>medium-sized|TRBJ2-5|TRBD2|TRBV4-2
CASSVTSGVEETQYF
TGTGCCAGCAGCGTAACTAGCGGGGTGGAAGAGACCCAGTACTTC
>-|TRBJ1-2|-|TRBV7-8
CASSFGARDGYTF
TGTGCCAGCAGCTTTGGGGCCAGGGATGGCTACACCTTC